This T cell receptor beta chain was recovered during a study of chemoradiotherapy in HPV16-positive cancers. Repeated repertoire sampling spanned the course of chemoradiotherapy. This clone was detected once. The CDR3 sequence is 20 residues long. V was clipped by 4 bases and J by 0 bases; unmatched bases: 19. Germline loops: CDR1 SGHNT, CDR2 YYREEE (reference sequence). Measured with immunoSEQ multiplex PCR; TCRdb has only the in-frame clones, and not every one. The profile shows 12,000 or so clones, around 81% of them singletons. The chain is built from TRBV5-4 and TRBJ2-1; the match to TRBD1 covers 7 bases. The source is a human donor with HPV-associated anogenital cancer. The sample was taken from a patient who underwent chemoradiotherapy. CDR3 DNA: TGTGCCAGCAGCCTCCCCGGGACAGAAACTTTTCTAAGCTCCTACAATGAGCAGTTCTTC. This codes for CASSLPGTETFLSSYNEQFF. Full variable domain (missing parts from reference TRBV5-4 and TRBJ2-1): ETGVTQSPTHLIKTRGQQVTLRCSSQSGHNTVSWYQQALGQGPQFIFQYYREEENGRGNFPPRFSGLQFPNYSSELNVNALELDDSALYLCASSLPGTETFLSSYNEQFFGPGTRLTVL.